The next 29 T cell receptor beta chains were all read from a single sample in a study of beta chain features in type 1 diabetes. Study-wide findings and caveats: In every one of the four CD4+ subsets, TCRB CDR3s were moderately but significantly shorter in Type 1 diabetes patients.

cDNA synthesis used the whole RNA isolate, giving expressed TCRB sequences. Clones were read by immunoSEQ multiplex PCR, and TCRdb kept only the in-frame ones, dropping some. Here the sample spans roughly 330,000 clones, about 13% being singletons. No cognate antigen is known for these TCRs. Input material: naive CD4+ T cells from blood. The receptor set was obtained from a woman aged 18-30 years with type 1 diabetes.

This chain connects TRBV4-3 to TRBJ2-1, with 12 bases matching TRBD2. The CDR3 loop spans 17 amino acids. The V segment lost 5 bases and the J segment 6 bases; nucleotides outside the gene matches: 11. Germline lookup yields CDR1 LGHNA and CDR2 YSLEER. CDR3 DNA: TGCGCCAGCAGCGATACAGTTGGACTAGCGGGGATCAATGAGCAGTTCTTC. As protein: CASSDTVGLAGINEQFF.

There are a few counts of this clone. V is TRBV6-6 and J is TRBJ1-3; D is perhaps TRBD1 (5 bases). Per the germline V gene, CDR1 is MNHNY and CDR2 is SVGAGI (reference sequence). Trimming removed 6 bases at V and 0 bases at J, with 12 bases between. The CDR3 is 15 residues long. The CDR3 region has the DNA TGTGCCAGCAGCTGGGACTCTTACTCTGGAAACACCATATATTTT. It translates to CASSWDSYSGNTIYF.

The rearrangement joins TRBV5-1 to TRBJ2-2, with 7 bases aligning to TRBD1. Germline V gene sequence: CDR1 SGHRS, CDR2 YFSETQ. There are 16 residues in the CDR3. The junction had 5 bases not matched to a gene; V was cut back by 3 bases and J by 0 bases. In DNA form, the CDR3 reads TGCGCCAGCAGCTCAAATACAGGGGCGAACACCGGGGAGCTGTTTTTT. This encodes CASSSNTGANTGELFF.

The sample holds a few counts of this clone. Other nucleotide sequences from this sample produce the same CDR3. The chain carries TRBV27 and TRBJ2-1; 8 bases align to TRBD2. Germline CDR1 reads MNHEY; CDR2 reads SMNVEV (reference sequence). V trimming: 0 bases; J trimming: 3 bases; junction bases outside the gene matches: 4. There are 16 residues in the CDR3. CDR3 sequence reads: CASSLSRLAGYNEQFF. CDR3 nucleotides: TGTGCCAGCAGTTTATCGCGGCTAGCGGGCTACAATGAGCAGTTCTTC.

Only a few counts were recorded for this clone. The chain couples TRBV7-9 to TRBJ1-2; TRBD1 agrees at 9 bases. Germline values: CDR1 SEHNR, CDR2 FQNEAQ (reference sequence). This CDR3 region has 13 residues. V shed 6 bases and J 5 bases; nucleotides not matched to a gene: 4. The CDR3 DNA follows: TGTGCCAGCAGTACAGGGGGCGGGTATGGCTACACCTTC. Protein: CASSTGGGYGYTF.

Worth noting for this clone: Other DNA variants within this sample encode the same CDR3. This chain uses TRBV20-1 with TRBJ1-2; a weak D match, TRBD1 (5 bases). The ends were cut back, 6 bases at V and 8 bases at J, with 10 bases in the middle. The CDR3 loop spans 10 amino acids. CDR1 and CDR2 (germline): DFQATT, SNEGSKA (reference sequence). For the CDR3, the DNA is TGCAGTGCCCCGGAGGGGGGCTACACCTTC. It specifies CSAPEGGYTF.

This clone has more than one count but fewer than ten. V and J are TRBV19 and TRBJ2-7; TRBD2 might be the D (5 bases). V was shortened by 4 bases and J by 7 bases, with 14 bases between the two germline ends. CDR3 length: 13 residues. In germline, CDR1 is LNHDA, CDR2 SQIVND (reference sequence). CDR3 coding DNA: TGTGCCAGTAGTAATGGACTCTTTACGGAGCAGTACGTC. Its translation: CASSNGLFTEQYV.

A few counts support this clone. The CDR3 sequence is CASSRDSYNEQFF. The CDR3 DNA sequence: TGTGCCAGCTCAAGGGACAGCTACAATGAGCAGTTCTTC. The V call is TRBV18, the J call TRBJ2-1; 7 nucleotides match TRBD1. The CDR3 has 13 residues. CDR1 is KGHSH and CDR2 is LQKENI in the germline V gene. The junction had 1 base not matched to a gene; V was cut back by 5 bases and J by 3 bases.

This clone has a handful of counts. One end of the junction varies from germline; a read error may be responsible. The J gene is TRBJ2-1, the V gene TRBV18; 10 bases match TRBD1. This CDR3 spans 15 amino acids. Looked up from germline, CDR1 is KGHSH and CDR2 is LQKENI. CDR3: CASSPLGTGDNEQFF. The DNA for the CDR3 is TGTGCCAGCTCCCCACTCGGGACAGGGGACAATGAGCAGTTCTTC.

The genes are TRBV30 and TRBJ2-5; TRBD2 aligns across 10 bases. The CDR3 extends over 15 amino acids. CDR1 GTSNPN and CDR2 SVGIG come from the germline V gene (reference sequence). V lost 3 bases, J lost 5 bases, and 9 bases stayed unmatched. The CDR3 spells CAWSPSGRARETQYF. CDR3 coding DNA: TGTGCCTGGAGCCCCAGCGGGAGGGCCAGGGAGACCCAGTACTTC.

V is TRBV12-5 and J is TRBJ2-2, with a possible D match to TRBD1 (6 bases). The CDR3 consists of 14 residues. Trimming took 0 bases from V and 7 from J, leaving 9 bases between them. Germline V CDR1 and CDR2: LGHNT, FRNRAP. DNA for the CDR3: TGTGCTAGTGGTTTGGTAGGGGGAATCGGGGAGCTGTTTTTT. Amino acids: CASGLVGGIGELFF.

This clone has just a few counts. This sequence joins TRBV27 and TRBJ1-5; a weak D match, TRBD1 (5 bases). Trimming took off 7 bases at V and 6 bases at J, with 13 bases between the two ends. The CDR3 loop spans 13 amino acids. Germline V lookup: CDR1 MNHEY, CDR2 SMNVEV (reference sequence). For the CDR3, the DNA is TGTGCCAGCACTCAGGGATCGGGTCAGCCCCAGCATTTT. Its protein is CASTQGSGQPQHF.

This sequence joins TRBV5-1 and TRBJ2-7; TRBD2 matches at 16 bases. Germline CDR1 SGHRS, CDR2 YFSETQ. The CDR3 is made up of 16 amino acids. The V segment lost 4 bases and the J segment 4 bases; nucleotides outside the gene matches: 5. The DNA for the CDR3 is TGCGCCAGCAGCGCCGGGACTAGCGGGAGGGGGTACGAGCAGTACTTC. Protein: CASSAGTSGRGYEQYF.

The chain joins TRBV6-6 to TRBJ2-7; weak D call: TRBD2 (5 bases). Germline-derived CDR1 and CDR2 are MNHNY and SVGAGI (reference sequence). The V end was cut by 5 bases, the J end by 3 bases, with 11 bases between. The CDR3 covers 13 residues. The CDR3: CASSPSGNYEQYV. CDR3 coding DNA: TGTGCCAGCAGTCCGAGCGGAAACTACGAGCAGTACGTC.

This clone was picked up a small number of times. The V call is TRBV5-4, the J call TRBJ1-2, with D hard to call. V was shortened by 4 bases and J by 4 bases, with 11 bases between the two germline ends. The CDR3 covers 13 residues. Germline assignment: CDR1 SGHNT and CDR2 YYREEE (reference sequence). The chain's CDR3 is CASSPDGSYGYTF. In DNA, the CDR3 is TGTGCCAGCAGCCCAGACGGGAGCTATGGCTACACCTTC.

The rearrangement joins TRBV7-9 to TRBJ2-5, with D perhaps matching TRBD1 (6 bases). V lost 4 bases and J 4 bases, leaving 13 bases between the germline ends. The CDR3 spans 14 residues. The V gene's germline CDR1 is SEHNR and CDR2 FQNEAQ (reference sequence). The CDR3 nucleotides read TGTGCCAGCAGCTATGGGACACCCCGAGAGACCCAGTACTTC. Residues: CASSYGTPRETQYF.

The table lists this clone with a few counts. This chain connects TRBV18 to TRBJ1-1; D call uncertain. The germline V gene encodes CDR1 KGHSH and CDR2 LQKENI. The CDR3 length is 13 residues. V gave up 5 bases and J gave up 1 base, with 8 bases separating them. CDR3 sequence (DNA): TGTGCCAGCTCAGTCGGTGAGAACACTGAAGCTTTCTTT. Residues: CASSVGENTEAFF.

This clone appeared a few times. The genes are TRBV4-3 and TRBJ2-3; 7 positions agree with TRBD1. Trimming cost V 4 bases and J 3 bases; bases outside gene matches: 4. The CDR3 has 14 amino acids. The germline CDR1 and CDR2 sequences are LGHNA and YSLEER. The CDR3 sequence: CASSRQGLTDTQYF. DNA for the CDR3: TGCGCCAGCAGCCGACAGGGTTTAACAGATACGCAGTATTTT.

This clone was counted only a few times. The V call is TRBV7-3, the J call TRBJ2-5, with D hard to call. This CDR3 is 13 amino acids long. CDR1 is SGHTA and CDR2 is FQGTGA in the germline V gene. Trimming pared 1 base from V and 1 base from J, leaving 4 bases between. CDR3 sequence reads: CASSLNFQETQYF. The CDR3 DNA sequence: TGTGCCAGCAGCTTAAACTTCCAAGAGACCCAGTACTTC.

This clone turned up a few times. For the CDR3, the DNA is TGTGCCAGTAGTATCCGCTCTGACAGGCCAGGGGGCAATCAGCCCCAGCATTTT. Encoded protein: CASSIRSDRPGGNQPQHF. V and J are TRBV19 and TRBJ1-5, with D maybe TRBD1 (6 bases). Trimming took off 3 bases at V and 2 bases at J, with 20 bases between the two ends. CDR1 and CDR2 (germline): LNHDA, SQIVND (reference sequence). The CDR3 totals 18 residues.

The chain employs TRBV7-9 and TRBJ1-1; TRBD1 might be the D (6 bases). Germline loops: CDR1 SEHNR, CDR2 FQNEAQ (reference sequence). V gave up 1 base and J gave up 4 bases, with 10 bases separating them. The CDR3 sequence is 14 residues long. CDR3 in DNA: TGTGCCAGCAGCTTAGAGGGGGGGGGCACTGAAGCTTTCTTT. It encodes CASSLEGGGTEAFF.

This clone turned up a few times. V gene TRBV29-1 combines with J gene TRBJ2-5, with 7 nucleotides matching TRBD1. CDR3 length equals 13 residues. The trim removed 2 bases at V and 4 bases at J, leaving 4 bases unmatched. The germline V gene has CDR1 SQVTM and CDR2 ANQGSEA. CDR3 region: CSVERQGGETQYF. The CDR3 DNA reads TGCAGCGTTGAAAGACAGGGTGGAGAGACCCAGTACTTC.

This clone came up a few times. The rearrangement joins TRBV5-1 to TRBJ2-3; TRBD1 matches 8 bases. CDR1 and CDR2 (germline): SGHRS, YFSETQ. This CDR3 region has 14 residues. With 2 bases clipped from V and 4 bases from J, the junction kept 3 bases outside the gene matches. The DNA of the CDR3 is TGCGCCAGCAGCTTCGGACAGGGCCCAGATACGCAGTATTTT. Translation: CASSFGQGPDTQYF.

The sample holds a few counts of this clone. The chain couples TRBV5-1 to TRBJ2-5; D is possibly TRBD2 (5 bases). Germline CDR1 and CDR2: SGHRS and YFSETQ. CDR3 length: 14 amino acids. V dropped 4 bases and J dropped 5 bases, with 15 bases sitting between them. The CDR3 DNA sequence: TGCGCCAGCAGCCAATCGGTAGGCGGGGAGACCCAGTACTTC. Translating it yields CASSQSVGGETQYF.

V is TRBV5-1 and J is TRBJ2-7; 12 positions match TRBD2. The length of the CDR3 is 17 residues. CDR1 and CDR2 from the germline V gene are SGHRS and YFSETQ. Trimming cost V 3 bases and J 2 bases; bases outside gene matches: 9. The CDR3 loop reads CASSSPQLAGGPYEQYF. CDR3 bases: TGCGCCAGCAGCTCCCCCCAGCTAGCGGGAGGGCCCTACGAGCAGTACTTC.

This clone appeared a few times. The chain links TRBV28 to TRBJ2-3; D perhaps matches TRBD1 (6 bases). CDR3 length: 16 amino acids. Trimming removed 6 bases from V and 2 bases from J, with 18 bases in between. CDR1 is MDHEN and CDR2 is SYDVKM in the germline V gene. The CDR3 DNA reads as TGTGCCAGCAGCCCTTCCGGACAGTTCCTCACAGATACGCAGTATTTT. Its translation: CASSPSGQFLTDTQYF.

The rearrangement joins TRBV7-2 to TRBJ2-7; 11 bases match TRBD2. The CDR3 has 15 residues. CDR1 and CDR2 from the germline V gene are SGHTA and FQGNSA. The V and J ends lost 5 bases and 0 bases, in that order; junction bases with no gene match: 3. The CDR3 DNA reads as TGTGCCAGCAGCCCTAGCGGGGGGAGCTCCTACGAGCAGTACGTC. Translating it yields CASSPSGGSSYEQYV.

A note on this clone: A junction end diverges from the germline sequence, so it may reflect a read error. The chain is built from TRBV7-2 and TRBJ2-2; 8 bases fit TRBD2. The germline V gene encodes CDR1 SGHTA and CDR2 FQGNSA. The CDR3 totals 16 residues. As DNA, the CDR3 is TGTGCCAGCAGCATAGCCGGGACTAGAAACACCGGGGAGCTGTTTTTT. Its translation: CASSIAGTRNTGELFF.

The DNA for the CDR3 is TGCGCCAGCAGCACGGCGGGACAGCCGAACACCGGGGAGCTGTTTTTT. Protein product: CASSTAGQPNTGELFF. The chain has TRBV5-1 and TRBJ2-2, with a tentative D call TRBD1 (7 bases). Germline V gives CDR1 SGHRS, CDR2 YFSETQ. Between the trimmed V and J ends, which lost 4 bases and 0 bases, there was a span of 13 bases. This CDR3 has 16 amino acids.